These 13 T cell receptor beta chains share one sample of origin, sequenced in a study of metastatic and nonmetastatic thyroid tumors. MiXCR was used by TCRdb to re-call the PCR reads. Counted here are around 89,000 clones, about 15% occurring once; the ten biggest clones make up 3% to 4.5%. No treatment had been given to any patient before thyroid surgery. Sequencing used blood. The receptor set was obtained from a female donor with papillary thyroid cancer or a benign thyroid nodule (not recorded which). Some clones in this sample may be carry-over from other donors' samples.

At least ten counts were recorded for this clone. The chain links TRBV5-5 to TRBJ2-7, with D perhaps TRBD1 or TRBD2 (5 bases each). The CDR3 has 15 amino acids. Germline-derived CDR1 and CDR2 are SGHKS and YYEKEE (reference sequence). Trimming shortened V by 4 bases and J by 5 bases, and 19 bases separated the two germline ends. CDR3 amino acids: CASSRTLQGAHEQYF. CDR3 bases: TGTGCCAGCAGCCGAACACTGCAGGGAGCTCACGAGCAGTACTTC.

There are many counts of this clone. The CDR3 protein is CASSQSRDGTDTQYF. CDR3 nucleotides: TGTGCCAGCAGTCAGTCACGGGACGGCACAGATACGCAGTATTTT. The chain is built from TRBV6-1 and TRBJ2-3; TRBD1 or TRBD2 may be the D gene (5 bases each). Germline CDR1 and CDR2: MNHNS and SASEGT. Trimming removed 5 bases at V and 1 base at J, with 13 bases between. The CDR3 sequence is 15 residues long.

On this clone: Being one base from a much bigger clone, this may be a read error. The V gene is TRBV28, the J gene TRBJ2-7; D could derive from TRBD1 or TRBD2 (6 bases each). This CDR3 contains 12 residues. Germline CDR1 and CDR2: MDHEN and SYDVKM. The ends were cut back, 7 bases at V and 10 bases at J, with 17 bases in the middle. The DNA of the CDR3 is TGTGCCAGCACCCTGAAGGGGGGTACCCAGTACTTC. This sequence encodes CASTLKGGTQYF.

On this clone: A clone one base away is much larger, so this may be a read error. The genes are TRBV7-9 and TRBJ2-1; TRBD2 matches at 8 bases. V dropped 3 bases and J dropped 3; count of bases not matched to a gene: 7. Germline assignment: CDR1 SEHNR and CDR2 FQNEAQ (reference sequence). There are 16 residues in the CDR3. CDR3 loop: CASSFITGTSYNEQFF. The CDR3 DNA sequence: TGTGCCAGCAGCTTCATTACCGGGACTAGCTACAATGAGCAGTTCTTC.

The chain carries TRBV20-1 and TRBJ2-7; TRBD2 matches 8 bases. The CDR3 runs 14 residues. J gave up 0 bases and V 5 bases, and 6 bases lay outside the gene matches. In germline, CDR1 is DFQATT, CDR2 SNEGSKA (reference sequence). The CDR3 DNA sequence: TGCAGTGCTCCCACTAGCGGAAGCTCCTACGAGCAGTACTTC. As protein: CSAPTSGSSYEQYF.

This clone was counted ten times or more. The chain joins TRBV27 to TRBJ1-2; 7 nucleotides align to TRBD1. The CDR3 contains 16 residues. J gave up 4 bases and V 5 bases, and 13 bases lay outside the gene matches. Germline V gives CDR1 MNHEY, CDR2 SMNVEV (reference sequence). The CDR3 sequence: CASSRNNRGGIYGYTF. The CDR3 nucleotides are TGTGCCAGCAGTCGGAATAACAGGGGCGGTATCTATGGCTACACCTTC.

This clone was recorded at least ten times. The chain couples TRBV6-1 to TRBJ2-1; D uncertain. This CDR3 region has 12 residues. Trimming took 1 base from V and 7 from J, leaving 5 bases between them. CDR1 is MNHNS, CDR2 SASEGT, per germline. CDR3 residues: CASSEVGNEQFF. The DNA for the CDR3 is TGTGCCAGCAGTGAAGTCGGGAATGAGCAGTTCTTC.

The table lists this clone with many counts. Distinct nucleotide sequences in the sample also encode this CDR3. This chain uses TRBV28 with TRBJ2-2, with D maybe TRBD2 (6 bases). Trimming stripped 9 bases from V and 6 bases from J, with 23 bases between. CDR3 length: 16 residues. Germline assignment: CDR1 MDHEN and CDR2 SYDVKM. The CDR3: CARLRGTYGRPGELFF. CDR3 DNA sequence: TGTGCCAGGTTAAGAGGGACTTATGGGCGGCCCGGGGAGCTGTTTTTT.

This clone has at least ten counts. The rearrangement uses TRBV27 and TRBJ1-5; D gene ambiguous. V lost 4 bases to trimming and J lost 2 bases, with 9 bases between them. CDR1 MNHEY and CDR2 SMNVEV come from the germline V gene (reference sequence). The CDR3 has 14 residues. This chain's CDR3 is CASSCGGCNQPQHF. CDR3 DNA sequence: TGTGCCAGCAGTTGTGGCGGATGCAATCAGCCCCAGCATTTT.

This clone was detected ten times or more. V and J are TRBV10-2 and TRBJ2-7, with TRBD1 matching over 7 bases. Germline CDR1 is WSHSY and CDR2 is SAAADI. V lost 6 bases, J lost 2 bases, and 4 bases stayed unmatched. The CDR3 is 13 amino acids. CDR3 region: CASRTGSPYEQYF. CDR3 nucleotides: TGCGCCAGCAGGACAGGGTCCCCCTACGAGCAGTACTTC.

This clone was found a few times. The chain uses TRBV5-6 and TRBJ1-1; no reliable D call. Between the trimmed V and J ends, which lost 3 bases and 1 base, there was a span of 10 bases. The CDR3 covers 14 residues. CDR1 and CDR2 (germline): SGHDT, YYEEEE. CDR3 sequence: CASSWPSENTEAFF. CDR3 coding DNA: TGTGCCAGCAGCTGGCCCTCGGAGAACACTGAAGCTTTCTTT.

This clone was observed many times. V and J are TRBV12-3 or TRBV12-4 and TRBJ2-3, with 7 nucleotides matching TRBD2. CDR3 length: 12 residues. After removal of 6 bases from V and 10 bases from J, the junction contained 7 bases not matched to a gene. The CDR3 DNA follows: TGTGCCAGCAGCCGAATGGGGGGGGCGCAGTATTTT. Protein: CASSRMGGAQYF.

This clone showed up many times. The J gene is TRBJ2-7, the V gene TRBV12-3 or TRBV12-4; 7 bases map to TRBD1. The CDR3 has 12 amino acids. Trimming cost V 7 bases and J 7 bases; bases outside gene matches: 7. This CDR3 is CASKTPRGEQYF. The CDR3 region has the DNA TGTGCCAGCAAAACCCCCAGGGGGGAGCAGTACTTC.